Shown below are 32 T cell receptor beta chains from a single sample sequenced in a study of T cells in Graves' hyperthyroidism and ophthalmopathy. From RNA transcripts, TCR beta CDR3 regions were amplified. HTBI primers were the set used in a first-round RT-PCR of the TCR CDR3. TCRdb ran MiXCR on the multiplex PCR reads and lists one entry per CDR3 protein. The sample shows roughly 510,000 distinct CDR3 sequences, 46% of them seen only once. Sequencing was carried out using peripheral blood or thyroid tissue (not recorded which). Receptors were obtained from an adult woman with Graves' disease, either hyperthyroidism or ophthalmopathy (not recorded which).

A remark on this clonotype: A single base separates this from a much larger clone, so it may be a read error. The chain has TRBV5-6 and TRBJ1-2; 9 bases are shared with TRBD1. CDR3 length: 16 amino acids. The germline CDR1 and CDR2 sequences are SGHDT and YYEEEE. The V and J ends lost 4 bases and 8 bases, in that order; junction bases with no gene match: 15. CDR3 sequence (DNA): TGTGCCAGCAGCCGAGGCCGGGACAGGGCATTCTCCGGCTACACCTTC. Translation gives CASSRGRDRAFSGYTF.

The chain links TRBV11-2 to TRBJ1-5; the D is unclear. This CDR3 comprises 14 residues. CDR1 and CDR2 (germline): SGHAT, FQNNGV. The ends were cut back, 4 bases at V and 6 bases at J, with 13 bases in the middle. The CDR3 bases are TGTGCCAGCAGCTCGGCGCCTGCAAGTCAGCCCCAGCATTTT. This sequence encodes CASSSAPASQPQHF.

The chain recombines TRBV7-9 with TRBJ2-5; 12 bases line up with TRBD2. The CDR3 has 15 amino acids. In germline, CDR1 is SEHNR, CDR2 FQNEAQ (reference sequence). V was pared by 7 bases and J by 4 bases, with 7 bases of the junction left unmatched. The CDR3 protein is CASIKASGRGETQYF. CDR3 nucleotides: TGTGCCAGCATCAAGGCTAGCGGGAGGGGAGAGACCCAGTACTTC.

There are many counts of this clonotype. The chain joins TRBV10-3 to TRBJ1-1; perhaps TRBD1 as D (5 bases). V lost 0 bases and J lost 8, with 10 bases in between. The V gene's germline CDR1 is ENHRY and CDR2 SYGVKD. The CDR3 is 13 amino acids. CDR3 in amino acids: CAISESSRGEAFF. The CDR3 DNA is TGTGCCATCAGTGAGTCGTCGAGGGGCGAAGCTTTCTTT.

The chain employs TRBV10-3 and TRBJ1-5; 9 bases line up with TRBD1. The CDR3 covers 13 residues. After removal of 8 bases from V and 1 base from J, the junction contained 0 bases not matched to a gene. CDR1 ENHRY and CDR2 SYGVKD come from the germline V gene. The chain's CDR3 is CAIGTGSNQPQHF. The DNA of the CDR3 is TGTGCCATCGGGACAGGGAGCAATCAGCCCCAGCATTTT.

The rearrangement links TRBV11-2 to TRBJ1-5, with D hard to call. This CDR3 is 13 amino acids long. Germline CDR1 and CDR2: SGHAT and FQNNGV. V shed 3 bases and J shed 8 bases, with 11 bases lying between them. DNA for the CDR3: TGTGCCAGCAGCTTGGGTTGGGGAGAGCCCCAGCATTTT. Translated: CASSLGWGEPQHF.

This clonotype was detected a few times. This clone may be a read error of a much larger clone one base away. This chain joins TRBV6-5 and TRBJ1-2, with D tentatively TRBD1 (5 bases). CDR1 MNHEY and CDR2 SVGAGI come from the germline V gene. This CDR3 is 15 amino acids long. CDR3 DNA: TGTACCAGCAGTTCCATCGCCCGGGGTAGGGGTGGCTACACCTTC. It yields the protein CTSSSIARGRGGYTF.

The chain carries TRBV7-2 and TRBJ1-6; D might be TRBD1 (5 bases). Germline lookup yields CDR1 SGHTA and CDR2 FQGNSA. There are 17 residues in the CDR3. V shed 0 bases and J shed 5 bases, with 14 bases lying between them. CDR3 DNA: TGTGCCAGCAGCTTAGCGAGGGACCCTAGACATAATTCACCCCTCCACTTT. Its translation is CASSLARDPRHNSPLHF.

The CDR3: CASSQVMGTGTEAFF. CDR3 DNA: TGTGCCAGCAGCCAAGTAATGGGTACGGGCACTGAAGCTTTCTTT. This chain connects TRBV3-1 to TRBJ1-1; the D is unclear. V shed 1 base and J shed 4 bases, with 13 bases lying between them. Germline CDR1 LGHDT, CDR2 YNNKEL (reference sequence). The CDR3 extends over 15 amino acids.

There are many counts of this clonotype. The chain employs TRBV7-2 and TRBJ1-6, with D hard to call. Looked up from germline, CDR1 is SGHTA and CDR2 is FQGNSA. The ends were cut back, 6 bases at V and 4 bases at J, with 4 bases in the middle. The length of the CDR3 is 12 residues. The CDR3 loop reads CASSQYNSPLHF. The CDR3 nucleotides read TGTGCCAGCAGTCAGTATAATTCACCCCTCCACTTT.

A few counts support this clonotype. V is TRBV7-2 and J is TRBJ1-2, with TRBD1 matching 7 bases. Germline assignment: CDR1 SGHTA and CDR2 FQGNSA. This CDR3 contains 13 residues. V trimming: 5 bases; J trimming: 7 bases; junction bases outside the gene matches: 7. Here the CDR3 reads CASSLRQGSGYTF. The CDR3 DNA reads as TGTGCCAGCAGCCTCCGACAGGGCAGTGGCTACACCTTC.

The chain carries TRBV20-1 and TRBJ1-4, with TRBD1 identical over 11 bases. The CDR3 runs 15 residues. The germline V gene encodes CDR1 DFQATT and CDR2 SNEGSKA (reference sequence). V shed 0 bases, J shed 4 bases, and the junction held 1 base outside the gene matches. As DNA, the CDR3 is TGCAGTGCTAGAGAGGACAGGGGGCATAATGAAAAACTGTTTTTT. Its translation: CSAREDRGHNEKLFF.

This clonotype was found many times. The CDR3 spells CAISETGADQPQHF. The CDR3, as DNA: TGTGCCATCAGTGAGACAGGGGCGGATCAGCCCCAGCATTTT. V gene TRBV10-3 combines with J gene TRBJ1-5, with TRBD1 matching 7 bases. The J segment lost 5 bases and the V segment lost 2 bases, leaving 3 bases of the junction unmatched. Germline V gene sequence: CDR1 ENHRY, CDR2 SYGVKD. CDR3 length: 14 residues.

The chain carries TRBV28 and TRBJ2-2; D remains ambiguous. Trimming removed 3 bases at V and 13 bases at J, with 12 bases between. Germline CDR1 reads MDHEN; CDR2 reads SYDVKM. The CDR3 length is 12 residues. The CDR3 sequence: CASSFSNSWLFF. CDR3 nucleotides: TGTGCCAGCAGTTTCTCCAATTCGTGGCTGTTTTTT.

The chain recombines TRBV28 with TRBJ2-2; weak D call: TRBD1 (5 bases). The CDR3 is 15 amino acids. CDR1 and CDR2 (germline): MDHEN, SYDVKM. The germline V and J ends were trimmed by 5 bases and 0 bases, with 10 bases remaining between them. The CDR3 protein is CASSTRQPNTGELFF. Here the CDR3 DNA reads TGTGCCAGCAGTACGCGACAGCCGAACACCGGGGAGCTGTTTTTT.

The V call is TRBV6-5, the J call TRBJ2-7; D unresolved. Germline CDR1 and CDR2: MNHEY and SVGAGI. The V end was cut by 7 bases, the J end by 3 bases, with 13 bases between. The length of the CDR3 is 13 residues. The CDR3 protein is CASIKTQGYEQYF. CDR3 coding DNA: TGTGCCAGCATTAAAACCCAAGGCTACGAGCAGTACTTC.

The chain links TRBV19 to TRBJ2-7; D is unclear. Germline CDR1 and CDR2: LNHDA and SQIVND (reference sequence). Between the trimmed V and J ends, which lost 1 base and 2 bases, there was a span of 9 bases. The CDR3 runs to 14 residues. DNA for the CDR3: TGTGCCAGTAGTATAGTCGACGGAGCCTACGAGCAGTACTTC. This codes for CASSIVDGAYEQYF.

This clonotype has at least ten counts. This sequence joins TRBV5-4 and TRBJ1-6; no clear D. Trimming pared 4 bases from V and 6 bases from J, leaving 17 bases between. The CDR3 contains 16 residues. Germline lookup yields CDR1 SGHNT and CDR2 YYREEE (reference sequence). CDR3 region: CASSPDGGTLNSPLHF. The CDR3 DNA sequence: TGTGCCAGCAGCCCGGACGGCGGAACCCTTAATTCACCCCTCCACTTT.

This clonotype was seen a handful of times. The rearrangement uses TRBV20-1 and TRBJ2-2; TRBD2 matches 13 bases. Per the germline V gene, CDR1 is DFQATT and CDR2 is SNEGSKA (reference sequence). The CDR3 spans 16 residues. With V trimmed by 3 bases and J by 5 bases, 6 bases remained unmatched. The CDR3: CSASYTSGRVTGELFF. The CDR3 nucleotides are TGCAGTGCTAGTTACACTAGCGGGAGGGTTACCGGGGAGCTGTTTTTT.

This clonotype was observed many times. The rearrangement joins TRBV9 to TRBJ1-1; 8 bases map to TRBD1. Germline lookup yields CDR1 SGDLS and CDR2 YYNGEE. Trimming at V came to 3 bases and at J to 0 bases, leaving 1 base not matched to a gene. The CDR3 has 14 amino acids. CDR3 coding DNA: TGTGCCAGCAGCGCGGGACAGGTGAACACTGAAGCTTTCTTT. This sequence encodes CASSAGQVNTEAFF. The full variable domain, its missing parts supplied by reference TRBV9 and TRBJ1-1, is DSGVTQTPKHLITATGQRVTLRCSPRSGDLSVYWYQQSLDQGLQFLIQYYNGEERAKGNILERFSAQQFPDLHSELNLSSLELGDSALYFCASSAGQVNTEAFFGQGTRLTVV.

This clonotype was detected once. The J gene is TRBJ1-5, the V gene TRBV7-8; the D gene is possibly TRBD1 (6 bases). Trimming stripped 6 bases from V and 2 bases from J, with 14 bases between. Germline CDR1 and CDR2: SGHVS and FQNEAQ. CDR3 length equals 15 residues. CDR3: CASSQQGNGNQPQHF. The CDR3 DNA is TGTGCCAGCAGTCAACAGGGTAATGGCAATCAGCCCCAGCATTTT.

As DNA, the CDR3 is TGTGCCAGCAGCGTAGGTGGAGGTACTGAAAAACTGTTTTTT. Protein: CASSVGGGTEKLFF. The chain uses TRBV9 and TRBJ1-4; no firm D call. This CDR3 is built from 14 residues. The V gene's germline CDR1 is SGDLS and CDR2 YYNGEE. Trimming took 0 bases from V and 7 from J, leaving 10 bases between them.

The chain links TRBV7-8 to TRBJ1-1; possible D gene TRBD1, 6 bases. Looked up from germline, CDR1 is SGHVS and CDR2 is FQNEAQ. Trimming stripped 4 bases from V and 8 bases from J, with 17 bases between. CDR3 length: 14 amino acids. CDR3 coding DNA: TGTGCCAGCAGCTCTGGCAAGGGGGGCTACGAAGCTTTCTTT. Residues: CASSSGKGGYEAFF.

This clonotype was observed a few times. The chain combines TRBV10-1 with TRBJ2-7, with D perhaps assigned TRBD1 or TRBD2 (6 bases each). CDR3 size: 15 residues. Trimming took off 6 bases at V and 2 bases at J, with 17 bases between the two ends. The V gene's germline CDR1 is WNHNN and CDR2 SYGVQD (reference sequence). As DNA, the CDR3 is TGCGCCAGCAGCGACAACAAGGGGGGTACCTACGAGCAGTACTTC. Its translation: CASSDNKGGTYEQYF.

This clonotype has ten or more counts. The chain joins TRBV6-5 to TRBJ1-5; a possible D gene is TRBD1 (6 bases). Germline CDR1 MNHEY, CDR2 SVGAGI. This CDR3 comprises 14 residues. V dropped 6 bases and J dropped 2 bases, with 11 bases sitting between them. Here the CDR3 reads CASSAAGGNQPQHF. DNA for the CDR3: TGTGCCAGCAGCGCCGCAGGGGGCAATCAGCCCCAGCATTTT.

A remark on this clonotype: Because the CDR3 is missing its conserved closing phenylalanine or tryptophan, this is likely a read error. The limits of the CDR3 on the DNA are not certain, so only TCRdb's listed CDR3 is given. CDR3 loop: CASSLGEMTGDY. V and J are TRBV7-9 and TRBJ1-1; the table's D call, TRBD1, has no DNA check behind it. The CDR3 length is 12 residues, termini included. Germline V gene data show CDR1 as SEHNR and CDR2 as FQNEAQ (reference sequence).

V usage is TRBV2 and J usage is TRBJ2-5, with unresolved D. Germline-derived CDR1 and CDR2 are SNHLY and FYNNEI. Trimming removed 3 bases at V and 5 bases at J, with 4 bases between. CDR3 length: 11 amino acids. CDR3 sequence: CASSDWETQYF. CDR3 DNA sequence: TGTGCCAGCAGTGATTGGGAGACCCAGTACTTC.

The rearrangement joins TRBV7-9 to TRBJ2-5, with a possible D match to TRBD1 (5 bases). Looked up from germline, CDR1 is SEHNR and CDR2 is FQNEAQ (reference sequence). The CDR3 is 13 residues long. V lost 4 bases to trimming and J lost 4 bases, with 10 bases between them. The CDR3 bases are TGTGCCAGCAGCTCCGCTACAGGAGAGACCCAGTACTTC. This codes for CASSSATGETQYF. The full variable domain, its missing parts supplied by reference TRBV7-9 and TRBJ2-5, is DTGVSQNPRHKITKRGQNVTFRCDPISEHNRLYWYRQTLGQGPEFLTYFQNEAQLEKSRLLSDRFSAERPKGSFSTLEIQRTEQGDSAMYLCASSSATGETQYFGPGTRLLVL.

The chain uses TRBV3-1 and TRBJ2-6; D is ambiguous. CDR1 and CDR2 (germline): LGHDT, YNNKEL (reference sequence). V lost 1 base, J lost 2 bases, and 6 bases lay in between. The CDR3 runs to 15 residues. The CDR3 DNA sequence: TGTGCCAGCAGCCAAGGGGATACTGGGGCCAACGTCCTGACTTTC. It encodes CASSQGDTGANVLTF.

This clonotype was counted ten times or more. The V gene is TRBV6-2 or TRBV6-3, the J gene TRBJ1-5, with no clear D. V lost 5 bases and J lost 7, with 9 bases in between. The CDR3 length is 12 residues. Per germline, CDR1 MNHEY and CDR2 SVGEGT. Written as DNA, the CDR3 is TGTGCCAGCAGTGAATCGGGGCAGCCCCAGCATTTT. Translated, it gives CASSESGQPQHF.

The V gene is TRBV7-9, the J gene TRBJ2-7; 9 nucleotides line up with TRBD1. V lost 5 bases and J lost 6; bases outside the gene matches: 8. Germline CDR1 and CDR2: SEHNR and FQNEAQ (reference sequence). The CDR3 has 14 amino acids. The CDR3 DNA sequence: TGTGCCAGCAGCCAACGGGACAGGGTAGGCGAGCAGTACTTC. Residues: CASSQRDRVGEQYF.

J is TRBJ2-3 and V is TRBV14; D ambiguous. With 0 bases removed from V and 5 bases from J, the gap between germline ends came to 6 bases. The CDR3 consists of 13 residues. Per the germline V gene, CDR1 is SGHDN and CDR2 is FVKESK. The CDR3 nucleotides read TGTGCCAGCAGCCAAGACCTAGGAGATACGCAGTATTTT. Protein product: CASSQDLGDTQYF.